This T cell receptor beta chain is from a study of molecular identifiers for immune sequencing clone quantification (dated by TCRdb to the late 2010s). Context from the whole study: For a replicate experiment, RNA from 20,000 or 100,000 naive CD8 T cells was divided into five aliquots, and four of the five aliquots were sequenced. This methods study benchmarked molecular-identifier clustering-based TCR repertoire sequencing (MIDCIRS) and TCR RNA copy counting, using CD8 T cells to do so.

This clonotype was picked up a small number of times. Its antigen specificity is not known. Its ends do not fully match the called genes, so a read error is possible. Libraries of naive CD8 T cells were generated from roughly 21,000 to 960,000 sorted cells, with 10%, 30% or 50% of the purified RNA used. Naive CD8 T cells, defined as CD8+CD4-CCR7+CD45RA+, were FACS-sorted into RLT Plus buffer on a BD FACSAria II. Detection sensitivity was tested by spiking Jurkat RNA equal to roughly ten TCR copies' worth into samples containing about 20,000-1,000,000 naive CD8 T cells. Enrichment of CD8 T cells was done with RosetteSep CD8+ T Cell Enrichment Cocktail plus Ficoll-Paque, and ACK red cell lysis came afterward. On the study overall, not on this receptor specifically: The naive libraries included spiked-in Jurkat TCR RNA (approximately ten copies' worth), and this RNA is not part of the donor repertoire. Around 2.9 recovered TCR RNA copies per cell were obtained by modeling, versus around 10 by digital PCR, implying a capture efficiency of 25% to 35%. Without barcode sub-clustering, chimeric consensus sequences inflated TCR diversity; chimeras reached as high as 47%. Highly expanded clone sizes could be underestimated because identical TCR molecules may share a barcode. Spiked-in Jurkat TCR RNA equal to a single cell's worth was reported to be detectable even within one million naive CD8 T cells. Clones above 20 RNA copies held over 97% of molecules in CMV-specific effector cells but under 1% in naive cells.

The CDR1 and CDR2 encoded by the germline V gene are SGDLS and YYNGEE. The CDR3 measures 16 amino acids from cysteine to phenylalanine. CDR3 DNA only is kept here, 48 bases in frame from base 1. The library was built by means of PCR. The sample was run on an Illumina HiSeq 4000. Bulk TCR libraries were prepared as previously described, using TCR primers listed in Table S5. The Qiagen AllPrep DNA/RNA kit was used to purify total RNA. Before analysis, reads from multiple sequencing runs of the same library were pooled. Under the source paper's analysis protocol: Reads were retained only if the reads had an exact TCR constant sequence, and the retained reads were trimmed to 150 nt and grouped according to their 12-nt molecular barcodes. Reads inside each barcode group were sub-clustered using a 15% Levenshtein threshold, and a quality-weighted consensus sequence was constructed for each RNA molecule. Non-functional sequences were excluded, and lower-count sequences lying one edit away from another sequence were also excluded. Based on a fit of two negative binomial distributions, barcode sub-clusters having less than 20% of the maximum read count were discarded. TCRdb trimmed the raw reads at Q25, called clones with MiXCR and kept productive beta chains. Identical CDR3 protein sequences are pooled into one entry, listed with their most common genes and DNA. These V and J calls derive from TCRdb rather than the authors' analysis. Recorded for this sample are more than 450,000 distinct CDR3 sequences; roughly 23% of them occurred a single time. Jointly, the top ten make up 0.84% of the sample.

The receptor's source is a human donor in good health. Some libraries in this study had Jurkat cell RNA spiked in. Here the chain combines TRBV9 and TRBJ2-3; the D gene cannot be resolved reliably. The sample comprised naive CD8+ T cells from blood, with Jurkat cell RNA spiked in. According to the study, the label for this sample's cell subset or site signals: FACS-sorted CD8+CD4-CCR7+CD45RA+ naive T cells. DNA sequence: TGTGCCAGCAGCGTAGAGCTCGGCAGCTCCACAGATACGCAGTGTTTT. Translated, it gives CASSVELGSSTDTQCF.